Each of the 29 T cell receptor beta chains below was sequenced from the same sample in a study of T cells after yellow fever vaccination. TCRdb reprocessed the 5' RACE reads with MiXCR, giving one entry per CDR3 protein. Of about 250,000 distinct CDR3 sequences listed, about 3.9% were seen once; the top ten hold approximately 18%. The source was PBMCs, collected 15 days after the yellow fever booster vaccination. Receptors originate from a man aged 18 to 30 who received the YFV17D yellow fever vaccine.

The chain links TRBV7-2 to TRBJ2-3, with TRBD1 matching 7 bases. V was clipped by 7 bases and J by 4 bases; unmatched bases: 8. Germline V gives CDR1 SGHTA, CDR2 FQGNSA. CDR3 length: 14 amino acids. CDR3 coding DNA: TGTGCCAGCACCCTACAGGGGAGTCCAGATACGCAGTATTTT. The encoded protein is CASTLQGSPDTQYF.

This clonotype was observed a handful of times. The chain is built from TRBV5-6 and TRBJ2-7; D is ambiguous. CDR3 length equals 16 residues. The germline V gene encodes CDR1 SGHDT and CDR2 YYEEEE. V lost 3 bases to trimming and J lost 6 bases, with 22 bases between them. The CDR3 DNA follows: TGTGCCAGCAGCTCACCTACCTTCTATTCTGTGGGCGAGCAGTACTTC. This translates into CASSSPTFYSVGEQYF.

This clonotype was seen at least ten times. This chain links TRBV6-5 with TRBJ1-5, with a possible D match to TRBD1 (5 bases). Germline V gene sequence: CDR1 MNHEY, CDR2 SVGAGI. Trimming cost V 6 bases and J 4 bases, with 13 bases left between them. CDR3 length: 14 amino acids. The CDR3 sequence is CASRLSGYNQPQHF. The CDR3, as DNA: TGTGCCAGCAGGCTCTCAGGGTATAATCAGCCCCAGCATTTT.

In this sample, this clonotype turned up many times. V usage is TRBV7-2 and J usage is TRBJ1-1, with D possibly being TRBD1 (5 bases). V lost 5 bases and J lost 1, with 11 bases in between. The V gene's germline CDR1 is SGHTA and CDR2 FQGNSA. The CDR3 is 14 amino acids. The CDR3 loop reads CASSPGRQNTEAFF. The CDR3 DNA follows: TGTGCCAGCAGCCCGGGACGGCAGAACACTGAAGCTTTCTTT. Combining the CDR3 with reference TRBV7-2 and TRBJ1-1 gives the whole variable domain GAGVSQSPSNKVTEKGKDVELRCDPISGHTALYWYRQSLGQGLEFLIYFQGNSAPDKSGLPSDRFSAERTGGSVSTLTIQRTQQEDSAVYLCASSPGRQNTEAFFGQGTRLTVV.

This clonotype appeared many times. The chain has TRBV4-3 and TRBJ2-1; D is undetermined. V lost 4 bases and J lost 0, with 10 bases in between. The CDR3 is made up of 15 amino acids. The germline V gene encodes CDR1 LGHNA and CDR2 YSLEER. The CDR3 coding sequence is TGCGCCAGCAGCCCGAGCGTTCCCTCCTACAATGAGCAGTTCTTC. Residues: CASSPSVPSYNEQFF.

In this sample, this clonotype turned up many times. The rearrangement links TRBV10-3 to TRBJ2-7, with 9 bases aligning to TRBD1. Germline-derived CDR1 and CDR2 are ENHRY and SYGVKD. The V gene end was trimmed by 5 bases and the J gene end by 6 bases; junction bases not matched to a gene: 8. This CDR3 region has 14 residues. CDR3: CAISPGQGTAEQYF. The CDR3 region has the DNA TGTGCCATCAGTCCTGGACAGGGGACGGCCGAGCAGTACTTC.

Ten or more counts support this clonotype. This chain joins TRBV12-3 or TRBV12-4 and TRBJ2-1; possible D gene TRBD2, 7 bases. V was shortened by 0 bases and J by 8 bases, with 8 bases between the two germline ends. This CDR3 is built from 13 residues. The CDR3 nucleotides are TGTGCCAGCAGTTTAGCGGGGGGGCATGAGCAGTTCTTC. As protein: CASSLAGGHEQFF.

This clonotype was counted at least ten times. The rearrangement joins TRBV20-1 to TRBJ1-5, with a tentative D call TRBD1 (5 bases). The CDR3 is made up of 13 amino acids. Trimming removed 6 bases from V and 3 bases from J, with 12 bases in between. CDR1 and CDR2 from the germline V gene are DFQATT and SNEGSKA (reference sequence). CDR3 nucleotide sequence: TGCAGTGCCATTGACAGATTCAATCAGCCCCAGCATTTT. Translating it yields CSAIDRFNQPQHF.

This clonotype was recorded many times. The chain links TRBV7-2 to TRBJ2-2; perhaps D is TRBD1 or TRBD2 (6 bases each). This CDR3 has 16 residues. Germline V gives CDR1 SGHTA, CDR2 FQGNSA. V was shortened by 5 bases and J by 5 bases, with 18 bases between the two germline ends. CDR3 sequence reads: CASSVRQGGGTGELFF. For the CDR3, the DNA is TGTGCCAGCAGCGTACGACAAGGAGGGGGTACCGGGGAGCTGTTTTTT.

There are many counts of this clonotype. The DNA for the CDR3 is TGCGCCAGCAGCCTTCAGGGGGCAGAAGAAGCTTTCTTT. Encoded protein: CASSLQGAEEAFF. The V and J genes are TRBV5-1 and TRBJ1-1, with 8 bases matching TRBD1. This CDR3 spans 13 amino acids. V lost 4 bases and J lost 8; bases outside the gene matches: 7. Germline CDR1 and CDR2: SGHRS and YFSETQ.

There are many counts of this clonotype. The chain employs TRBV5-1 and TRBJ1-2; no firm D call. This CDR3 comprises 14 residues. Trimming took off 4 bases at V and 8 bases at J, with 18 bases between the two ends. CDR1 is SGHRS and CDR2 is YFSETQ in the germline V gene. In DNA, the CDR3 is TGCGCCAGCAGCGAGGGATATGGGGAAGGCGGCTACACCTTC. It specifies CASSEGYGEGGYTF.

This clonotype was observed at least ten times. The CDR3 loop is CASSSRTSGGVRLAKNIQYF. CDR3 DNA: TGTGCCAGCAGCTCTCGGACTAGCGGGGGGGTGAGACTAGCCAAAAACATTCAGTACTTC. The chain has TRBV7-2 and TRBJ2-4, with 15 bases fitting TRBD2. The CDR3 loop spans 20 amino acids. Looked up from germline, CDR1 is SGHTA and CDR2 is FQGNSA. Trimming cost V 4 bases and J 0 bases; bases outside gene matches: 10.

In its sample, this clonotype was seen many times. The chain links TRBV29-1 to TRBJ2-1; D is uncertain. Per germline, CDR1 SQVTM and CDR2 ANQGSEA. The V end was cut by 3 bases, the J end by 4 bases, with 7 bases between. The CDR3 runs to 12 residues. CDR3 nucleotide sequence: TGCAGCGTTGAGGGCAATTACAATGAGCAGTTCTTC. Translation: CSVEGNYNEQFF.

At least ten counts were recorded for this clonotype. This rearrangement joins TRBV20-1 to TRBJ1-1, with D unresolved. This CDR3 has 12 amino acids. Trimming took 2 bases from V and 1 from J, leaving 5 bases between them. CDR1 and CDR2 from the germline V gene are DFQATT and SNEGSKA (reference sequence). This CDR3 reads CSARPQNTEAFF. The CDR3 DNA follows: TGCAGTGCTAGACCACAGAACACTGAAGCTTTCTTT.

This clonotype was seen repeatedly, ten times or more. This rearrangement joins TRBV4-2 to TRBJ2-5; TRBD2 agrees at 9 bases. CDR3 length: 17 amino acids. The V segment lost 0 bases and the J segment 4 bases; nucleotides outside the gene matches: 9. Germline lookup yields CDR1 LGHNA and CDR2 YNFKEQ. The CDR3 DNA reads as TGTGCCAGCAGCCAAGATCGACGCGGGGGGGGTGGAGAGACCCAGTACTTC. Protein sequence: CASSQDRRGGGGETQYF.

This clonotype was detected ten times or more. The rearrangement links TRBV30 to TRBJ1-5, with no clear D. Trimming took off 7 bases at V and 5 bases at J, with 18 bases between the two ends. This CDR3 comprises 14 residues. From germline, CDR1 is GTSNPN and CDR2 SVGIG (reference sequence). The CDR3 sequence is CASAWADSDQPQHF. Here the CDR3 DNA reads TGTGCCTCGGCCTGGGCGGACTCTGATCAGCCCCAGCATTTT.

The sample holds many counts of this clonotype. The chain is built from TRBV12-3 or TRBV12-4 and TRBJ2-5, with D maybe TRBD1 (6 bases). This CDR3 is built from 13 residues. V was trimmed by 8 bases and J by 5 bases, leaving 15 bases between them. CDR3 in amino acids: CASSVRGGETQYF. The CDR3 nucleotides read TGTGCCAGCTCCGTCAGGGGCGGGGAGACCCAGTACTTC.

This clonotype was counted ten times or more. J is TRBJ2-7 and V is TRBV5-1; D uncertain. V was trimmed by 2 bases and J by 7 bases, leaving 7 bases between them. Germline loops: CDR1 SGHRS, CDR2 YFSETQ. CDR3 size: 11 residues. The CDR3 loop reads CASSLMGEQYV. CDR3 nucleotides: TGCGCCAGCAGCTTAATGGGAGAGCAGTACGTC.

This clonotype was counted a few times. This chain uses TRBV11-2 with TRBJ2-6; no clear D. Germline V gene sequence: CDR1 SGHAT, CDR2 FQNNGV. V gave up 1 base and J gave up 0 bases, with 10 bases separating them. The CDR3 is 17 amino acids. As DNA, the CDR3 is TGTGCCAGCAGCTTAGCGGCTGGTAACTCTGGGGCCAACGTCCTGACTTTC. Its protein is CASSLAAGNSGANVLTF.

This clonotype occurred many times. This CDR3 is CASSLIRSGGLNEQFF. CDR3 DNA sequence: TGTGCCAGCAGCTTAATTCGGAGCGGGGGGCTCAATGAGCAGTTCTTC. The genes are TRBV7-2 and TRBJ2-1, with 9 bases identical to TRBD2. Trimming removed 2 bases from V and 6 bases from J; junction bases left unmatched: 8. The CDR3 is 16 residues long. From germline, CDR1 is SGHTA and CDR2 FQGNSA.

This clonotype was observed at least ten times. This sequence joins TRBV7-2 and TRBJ2-7, with D possibly matching TRBD2 (7 bases). Germline CDR1 and CDR2: SGHTA and FQGNSA. The CDR3 sequence is 14 residues long. V lost 1 base and J lost 3, with 10 bases in between. DNA of the CDR3: TGTGCCAGCAGCTTAGGGGGGGGCGGCTACGAGCAGTACGTC. Protein product: CASSLGGGGYEQYV.

This clonotype was detected ten times or more. The rearrangement joins TRBV7-9 to TRBJ1-1; D may be TRBD1 (6 bases). Trimming removed 3 bases at V and 0 bases at J, with 14 bases between. This CDR3 has 16 amino acids. In germline, CDR1 is SEHNR, CDR2 FQNEAQ (reference sequence). CDR3 protein: CASSFQPGHLNTEAFF. For the CDR3, the DNA is TGTGCCAGCAGCTTCCAGCCGGGACACCTGAACACTGAAGCTTTCTTT.

This clonotype was counted at least ten times. The chain is built from TRBV5-1 and TRBJ1-6; no definite D call. Trimming pared 0 bases from V and 10 bases from J, leaving 14 bases between. Looked up from germline, CDR1 is SGHRS and CDR2 is YFSETQ. The CDR3 length is 15 residues. Written as DNA, the CDR3 is TGCGCCAGCAGCTTGGCCGGGTCCGGGCGGTCACCCCTCCACTTT. Amino acid sequence: CASSLAGSGRSPLHF.

This clonotype occurred many times. The J gene is TRBJ2-3, the V gene TRBV12-3 or TRBV12-4, with TRBD1 as a possible D gene (6 bases). CDR3 size: 15 residues. Trimming shortened V by 5 bases and J by 6 bases, and 18 bases separated the two germline ends. Here the CDR3 DNA reads TGTGCCAGCAGTCTCACAGGGTTCGATTACGATACGCAGTATTTT. It yields the protein CASSLTGFDYDTQYF.

At least ten counts were recorded for this clonotype. V usage is TRBV9 and J usage is TRBJ1-6; 8 bases are shared with TRBD1. Germline CDR1 SGDLS, CDR2 YYNGEE. This CDR3 has 15 residues. J was trimmed by 7 bases and V by 4 bases; bases with no gene match: 7. CDR3 loop: CASSSRDRLNSPLHF. CDR3 nucleotides: TGTGCCAGCAGCTCCCGGGACAGGTTAAATTCACCCCTCCACTTT.

This clonotype was observed many times. The CDR3 sequence is CASSLLAGEVETQYF. DNA of the CDR3: TGTGCCAGCAGCTTACTAGCGGGGGAAGTTGAGACCCAGTACTTC. The V gene is TRBV7-8, the J gene TRBJ2-5; 10 positions match TRBD2. The V gene end was trimmed by 2 bases and the J gene end by 5 bases; junction bases not matched to a gene: 5. CDR1 and CDR2 from the germline V gene are SGHVS and FQNEAQ. The CDR3 contains 15 residues. Looking up the rest from reference TRBV7-8 and TRBJ2-5 gives the full variable domain: GAGVSQSPRYKVAKRGQDVALRCDPISGHVSLFWYQQALGQGPEFLTYFQNEAQLDKSGLPSDRFFAERPEGSVSTLKIQRTQQEDSAVYLCASSLLAGEVETQYFGPGTRLLVL.

This clonotype came up a few times. This chain joins TRBV20-1 and TRBJ2-7; 7 positions match TRBD2. After removal of 1 base from V and 5 bases from J, the junction contained 11 bases not matched to a gene. Germline V CDR1 and CDR2: DFQATT, SNEGSKA (reference sequence). The CDR3 extends over 15 amino acids. CDR3 protein: CSARGGGYLTDEQYF. The CDR3 DNA is TGCAGTGCTAGAGGGGGGGGATACTTAACGGACGAGCAGTACTTC.

This clonotype showed up many times. The chain employs TRBV27 and TRBJ2-5; D may be TRBD1 (6 bases). V shed 6 bases and J shed 5 bases, with 22 bases lying between them. CDR3 size: 16 residues. The germline V gene has CDR1 MNHEY and CDR2 SMNVEV (reference sequence). CDR3 nucleotide sequence: TGTGCCAGCAGGCGTTTAAGGGGGAAAGGAGGTGAGACCCAGTACTTC. Translated, it gives CASRRLRGKGGETQYF.

At least ten counts were recorded for this clonotype. The chain employs TRBV7-9 and TRBJ2-1; D is uncertain. Germline CDR1 and CDR2: SEHNR and FQNEAQ (reference sequence). The ends were cut back, 2 bases at V and 1 base at J, with 12 bases in the middle. CDR3 length: 16 residues. In DNA, the CDR3 is TGTGCCAGCAGCTTAATTTTGGAGAAATCCTACAATGAGCAGTTCTTC. Translation: CASSLILEKSYNEQFF.